Following are 5 T cell receptor beta chains from one sample sequenced in a study of blood T cells in healthy people across ages. Together with a sample-barcoded 5' primer, a J-beta primer mix was included in a second PCR lasting about 6 to 11 cycles. Each CDR3 protein gets one entry after TCRdb re-called the 5' RACE reads with MiXCR. The sample shows fewer than 650,000 distinct CDR3 sequences, about 26% of them seen only once. In addition, the sample was reused for a study of T cells of mothers and their children.

The sequenced sample was blood. All receptors derive from a boy aged 2 to 10 in good health.

The chain links TRBV6-5 to TRBJ2-2; D gene uncertain. Germline assignment: CDR1 MNHEY and CDR2 SVGAGI. CDR3 size: 19 residues. The V end lost 2 bases, the J end lost 1 base, and 20 bases lay between the germline ends. The CDR3 nucleotides are TGTGCCAGCAGTTACACGGAAAGAAAACTATGGGGGAACACCGGGGAGCTGTTTTTT. This codes for CASSYTERKLWGNTGELFF.

This clonotype came up a few times. The chain uses TRBV7-9 and TRBJ2-6; D might be TRBD1 (6 bases). The CDR3 loop spans 17 amino acids. Germline V gene data show CDR1 as SEHNR and CDR2 as FQNEAQ (reference sequence). The V end lost 5 bases, the J end lost 0 bases, and 14 bases lay between the germline ends. Here the CDR3 DNA reads TGTGCCAGCAGCACAGGACAGCCTATCTCTGGGGCCAACGTCCTGACTTTC. This translates into CASSTGQPISGANVLTF. The full variable domain, its missing parts supplied by reference TRBV7-9 and TRBJ2-6, is DTGVSQNPRHKITKRGQNVTFRCDPISEHNRLYWYRQTLGQGPEFLTYFQNEAQLEKSRLLSDRFSAERPKGSFSTLEIQRTEQGDSAMYLCASSTGQPISGANVLTFGAGSRLTVL.

This chain links TRBV14 with TRBJ2-5; 9 nucleotides agree with TRBD2. With the DNA end fitting TRBJ2-1 better, the J assignment may be wrong. CDR3 length equals 14 residues. The V gene's germline CDR1 is SGHDN and CDR2 FVKESK. This chain's CDR3 is CASSPGVSGSPQFF. CDR3 DNA sequence: TGTGCCAGCAGCCCCGGGGTTAGCGGGAGCCCCCAGTTCTTC.

The J gene is TRBJ2-2, the V gene TRBV20-1; 8 bases agree with TRBD2. The length of the CDR3 is 15 residues. The trim removed 3 bases at V and 3 bases at J, leaving 6 bases unmatched. In germline, CDR1 is DFQATT, CDR2 SNEGSKA (reference sequence). In DNA form, the CDR3 reads TGCAGTGCTAGGCAAGCGGGAGTTGACACCGGGGAGCTGTTTTTT. It encodes CSARQAGVDTGELFF.

This chain links TRBV6-6 with TRBJ1-1; TRBD1 is a possible D gene (6 bases). From germline, CDR1 is MNHNY and CDR2 SVGAGI (reference sequence). V was pared by 4 bases and J by 4 bases, with 10 bases between. The CDR3 loop spans 13 amino acids. For the CDR3, the DNA is TGTGCCAGCAGTTCCGGCAGGGGCACTGAAGCTTTCTTT. Translating it yields CASSSGRGTEAFF.